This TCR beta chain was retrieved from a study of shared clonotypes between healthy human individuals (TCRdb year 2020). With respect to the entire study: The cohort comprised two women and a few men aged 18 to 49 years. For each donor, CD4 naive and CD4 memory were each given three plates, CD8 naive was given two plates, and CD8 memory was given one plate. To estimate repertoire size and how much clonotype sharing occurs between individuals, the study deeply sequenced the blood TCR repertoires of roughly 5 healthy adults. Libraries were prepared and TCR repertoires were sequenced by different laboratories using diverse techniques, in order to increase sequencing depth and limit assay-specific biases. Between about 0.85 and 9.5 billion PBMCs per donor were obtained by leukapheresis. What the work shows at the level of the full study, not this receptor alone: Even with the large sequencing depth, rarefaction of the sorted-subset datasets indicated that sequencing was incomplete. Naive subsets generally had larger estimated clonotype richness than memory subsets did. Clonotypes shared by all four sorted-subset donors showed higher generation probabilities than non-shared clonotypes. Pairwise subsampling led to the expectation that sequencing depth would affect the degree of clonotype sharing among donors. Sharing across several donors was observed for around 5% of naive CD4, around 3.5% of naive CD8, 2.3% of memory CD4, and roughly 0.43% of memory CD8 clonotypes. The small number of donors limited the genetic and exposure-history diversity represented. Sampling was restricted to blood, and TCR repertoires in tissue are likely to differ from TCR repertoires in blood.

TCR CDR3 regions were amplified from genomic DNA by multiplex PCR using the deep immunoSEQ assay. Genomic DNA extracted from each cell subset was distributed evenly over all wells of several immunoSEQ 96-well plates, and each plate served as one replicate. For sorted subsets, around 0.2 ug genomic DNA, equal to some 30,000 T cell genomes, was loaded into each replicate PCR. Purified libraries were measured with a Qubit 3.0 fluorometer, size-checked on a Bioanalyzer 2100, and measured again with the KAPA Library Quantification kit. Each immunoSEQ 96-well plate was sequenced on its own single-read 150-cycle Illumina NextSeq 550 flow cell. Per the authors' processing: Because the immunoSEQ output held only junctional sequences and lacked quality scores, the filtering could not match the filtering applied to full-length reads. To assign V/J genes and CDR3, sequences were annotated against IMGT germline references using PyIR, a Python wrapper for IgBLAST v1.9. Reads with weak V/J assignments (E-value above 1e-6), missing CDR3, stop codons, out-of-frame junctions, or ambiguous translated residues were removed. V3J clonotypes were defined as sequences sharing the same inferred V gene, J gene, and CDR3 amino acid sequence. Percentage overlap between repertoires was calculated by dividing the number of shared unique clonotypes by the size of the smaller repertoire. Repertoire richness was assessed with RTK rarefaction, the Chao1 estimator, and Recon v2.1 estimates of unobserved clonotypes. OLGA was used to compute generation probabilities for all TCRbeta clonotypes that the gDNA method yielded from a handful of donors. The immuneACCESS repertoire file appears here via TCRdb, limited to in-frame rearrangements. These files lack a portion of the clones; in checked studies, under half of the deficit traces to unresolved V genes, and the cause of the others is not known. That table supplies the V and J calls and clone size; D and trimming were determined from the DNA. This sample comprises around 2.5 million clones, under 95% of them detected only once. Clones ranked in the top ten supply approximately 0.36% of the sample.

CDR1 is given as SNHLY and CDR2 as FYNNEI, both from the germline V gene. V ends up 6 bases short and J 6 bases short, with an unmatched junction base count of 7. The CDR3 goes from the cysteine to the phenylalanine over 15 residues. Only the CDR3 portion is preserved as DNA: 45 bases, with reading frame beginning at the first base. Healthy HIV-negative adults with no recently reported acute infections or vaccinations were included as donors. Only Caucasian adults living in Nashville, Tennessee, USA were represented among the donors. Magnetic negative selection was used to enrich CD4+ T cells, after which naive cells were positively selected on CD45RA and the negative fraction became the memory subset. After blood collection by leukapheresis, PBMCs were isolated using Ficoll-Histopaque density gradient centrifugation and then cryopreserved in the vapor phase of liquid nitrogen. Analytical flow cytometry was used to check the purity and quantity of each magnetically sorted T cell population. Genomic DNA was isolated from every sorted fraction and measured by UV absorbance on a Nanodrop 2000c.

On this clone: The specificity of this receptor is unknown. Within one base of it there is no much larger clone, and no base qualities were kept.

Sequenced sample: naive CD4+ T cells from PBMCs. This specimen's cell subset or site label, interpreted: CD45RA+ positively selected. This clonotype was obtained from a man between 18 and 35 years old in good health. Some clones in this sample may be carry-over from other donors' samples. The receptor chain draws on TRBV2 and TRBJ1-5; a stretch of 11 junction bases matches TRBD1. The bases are TGTGCCAGCAGGAGGACAGGGGGCTCATTTCAGCCCCAGCATTTT. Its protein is CASRRTGGSFQPQHF.